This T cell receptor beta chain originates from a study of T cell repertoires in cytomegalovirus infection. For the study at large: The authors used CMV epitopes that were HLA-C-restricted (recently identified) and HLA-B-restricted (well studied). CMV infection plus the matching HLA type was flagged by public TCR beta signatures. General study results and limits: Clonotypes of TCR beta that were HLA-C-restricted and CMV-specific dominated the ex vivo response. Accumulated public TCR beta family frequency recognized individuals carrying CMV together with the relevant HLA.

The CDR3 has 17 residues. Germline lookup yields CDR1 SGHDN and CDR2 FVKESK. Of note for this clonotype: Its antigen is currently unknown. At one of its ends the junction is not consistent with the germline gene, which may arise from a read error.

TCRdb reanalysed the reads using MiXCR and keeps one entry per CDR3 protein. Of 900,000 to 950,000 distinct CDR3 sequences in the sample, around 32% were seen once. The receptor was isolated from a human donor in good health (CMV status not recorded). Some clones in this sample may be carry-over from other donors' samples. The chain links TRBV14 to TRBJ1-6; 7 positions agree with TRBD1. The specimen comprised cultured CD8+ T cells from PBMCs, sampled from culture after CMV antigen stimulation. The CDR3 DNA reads TGTGCCAGCAGCCAATTCCCTACAGGGGTCTATAATTCACCCCTCCACTTC. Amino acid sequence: CASSQFPTGVYNSPLHF. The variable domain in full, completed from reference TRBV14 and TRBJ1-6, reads EAGVTQFPSHSVIEKGQTVTLRCDPISGHDNLYWYRRVMGKEIKFLLHFVKESKQDESGMPNNRFLAERTGGTYSTLKVQPAELEDSGVYFCASSQFPTGVYNSPLHFGNGTRLTVT.